This T cell receptor (beta chain) was recovered during a study of monozygotic twins with inflammatory bowel disease. Concerning this clonotype itself: Its antigen is unidentified.

General observations from the study: The inverse Simpson measure of TCRbeta diversity was lower in IBD patients than in healthy co-twins. Similarity of repertoires did not differ between concordant and discordant twins, possibly from limited power.

Per germline, CDR1 DFQATT and CDR2 SNEGSKA (reference sequence). The CDR3 is 14 amino acids. Added by template switching were UMIs that each held a 6-nucleotide sample barcode. Reanalyzing the 5' RACE reads, TCRdb keeps one entry per CDR3 protein, without DNA. The table for this sample gives 310,000 or so distinct CDR3 sequences. Sample: blood. This clonotype originated in a human donor with ulcerative colitis or Crohn's disease, or a healthy co-twin of an affected twin (not recorded which). V is TRBV20-1 and J is TRBJ2-7; TCRdb designates TRBD2, a call that cannot be tested without DNA. This CDR3 reads CSARVGGASYEQYF.